This T cell receptor beta chain was obtained from a study of T cells after posttransplantation cyclophosphamide. Study results and limitations: Tissue-infiltrating T cells from skin or gut overlapped little with blood T cells. Donor CD8+ memory clones often dominated recipient blood repertoires at later times. TRB clonality was highly associated with recipient CMV seropositivity and reactivation.

Busulfan-fludarabine conditioning, marrow transplant, and cyclophosphamide on days +3 and +4 were administered. This CDR3 is built from 15 residues. Per germline, CDR1 MDHEN and CDR2 SYDVKM. V lost 5 bases and J lost 5; bases outside the gene matches: 9. Of note for this clone: Its matching antigen is unknown.

The data were produced by immunoSEQ multiplex PCR, yet TCRdb's version contains in-frame clones alone and is incomplete. The table records about 14,000 clones without singletons, the ten largest covering roughly 24%. The sequencing here drew on PBMCs, taken 950 to 1,200 days after allogeneic stem cell transplant with posttransplant cyclophosphamide. This TCR came from a female patient aged 35 to 55 who received an allogeneic stem cell transplant from a related donor, was CMV-positive, and had no GVHD. Part of the T cell pool may stem from the graft donor. The rearrangement links TRBV28 to TRBJ1-2, with TRBD1 matching over 9 bases. The CDR3 DNA follows: TGTGCCAGCAGTGTACCCACAGGGGGCCCTTATGGCTACACCTTC. Its protein is CASSVPTGGPYGYTF.